Listed below are T cell receptor beta chains from one sample, sequenced in a study of chemoradiotherapy in HPV16-positive cancers. This table comes from immunoSEQ multiplex PCR, and its TCRdb copy is limited to in-frame clones, with some not included. Of about 68,000 clones in the sample, around nine tenths are singletons; the top ten hold more than 3.5%. Material: blood, obtained from a patient who underwent chemoradiotherapy. These receptors all come from a human donor with HPV-associated anogenital cancer. CDR3s include the opening cysteine and the closing phenylalanine or tryptophan. The D gene is left open where the match is weak. Not all rows give a size; the values are once, few, many and, for expanded clones, a class.

abundance | j_gene | len | v_gene | d_gene | CDR3nt | CDR3aa
few | TRBJ1-4 | 15 | TRBV5-1 | TRBD1 | TGCGCCAGCAGCTTGGCGGGACAGCAGAATGAAAAACTGTTTTTT | CASSLAGQQNEKLFF
. | TRBJ1-1 | 15 | TRBV7-2 | . | TGTGCCAGCAGCCGACGATCGGGCTTGGGCACTGAAGCTTTCTTT | CASSRRSGLGTEAFF
. | TRBJ2-1 | 15 | TRBV2 | TRBD2 | TGTGCCAGCAGGCGACTAGCGGGGGGGCGGGATGAGCAGTTCTTC | CASRRLAGGRDEQFF
. | TRBJ1-3 | 17 | TRBV7-9 | . | TGTGCCAGCAGCTTAGTTCGCGGAGGAACCTCTGGAAACACCATATATTTT | CASSLVRGGTSGNTIYF
. | TRBJ2-2 | 14 | TRBV19 | TRBD1 | TGTGCCAGTAAACAGGGGGCGCGGACCGGGGAGCTGTTTTTT | CASKQGARTGELFF
. | TRBJ2-6 | 15 | TRBV7-9 | . | TGTGCCAGCATCCGAGTCCGACCCGGGGCCAACGTCCTGACTTTC | CASIRVRPGANVLTF
. | TRBJ2-3 | 12 | TRBV29-1 | TRBD2 | TGCAGCGTTGCCGGGGGGGCTAATACGCAGTATTTT | CSVAGGANTQYF
. | TRBJ1-2 | 15 | TRBV10-3 | . | TGTGCCATCACGGCGTCGGCGGTGACAGGAGATGGCTACACCTTC | CAITASAVTGDGYTF
once | TRBJ1-5 | 13 | TRBV7-8 | . | TGTGCCAGCAGCTTTGGGGGCTGGGAGCCCCAGCATTTT | CASSFGGWEPQHF
. | TRBJ1-5 | 15 | TRBV7-2 | . | TGTGCCAGCAGCTTAGTACGGGGGAACAATCAGCCCCAGCATTTT | CASSLVRGNNQPQHF
. | TRBJ2-7 | 14 | TRBV5-5 | . | TGTGCCAGCAGCTTGGAACAGGTCTCCTACGAGCAGTACTTC | CASSLEQVSYEQYF
once | TRBJ2-7 | 16 | TRBV10-2 | TRBD2 | TGCGCCAGCATTGGGAGCGGGGGGGACGGCTCCTACGAGCAGTACTTC | CASIGSGGDGSYEQYF
. | TRBJ1-2 | 13 | TRBV27 | . | TGTGCCAGCAGTCTGACAGGTCAGCATGGCTACACCTTC | CASSLTGQHGYTF
. | TRBJ2-5 | 14 | TRBV6-5 | . | TGTGCCAGCAGTCCTACCCGACTAGAGAAGACCCAGTACTTC | CASSPTRLEKTQYF
. | TRBJ2-5 | 13 | TRBV28 | . | TGTGCCAGCAGTCATGATGTCCAAGAGACCCAGTACTTC | CASSHDVQETQYF
. | TRBJ2-5 | 19 | TRBV5-1 | TRBD2 | TGCGCCAGCAGCCTAATGAAACCTGGGACTAGCGGGAGCCAAGAGACCCAGTACTTC | CASSLMKPGTSGSQETQYF
once | TRBJ2-3 | 19 | TRBV10-1 | TRBD2 | TGCGCCAGCAGATCAACTAGCGGGAGGGGAAAGACTAGCACAGATACGCAGTATTTT | CASRSTSGRGKTSTDTQYF
. | TRBJ1-1 | 15 | TRBV5-1 | . | TGCGCCAGCAGCCTCGAGGCGGCAGGGGACACTGAAGCTTTCTTT | CASSLEAAGDTEAFF
once | TRBJ1-5 | 14 | TRBV4-1 | . | TGCGCCAGCAGCCAAGGTCCCCCTAATCAGCCCCAGCATTTT | CASSQGPPNQPQHF
. | TRBJ2-1 | 15 | TRBV4-2 | TRBD1 | TGTGCCAGCAGCCCCAGACAGGGGGCGCCCAATGAGCAGTTCTTC | CASSPRQGAPNEQFF
. | TRBJ2-1 | 12 | TRBV29-1 | . | TGCAGCGTTGCCTCAGAGGGGGGAGGGCAGTTCTTC | CSVASEGGGQFF
once | TRBJ1-1 | 13 | TRBV9 | . | TGTGCCAGCAGCGTAGTAGGGGCTGGTGAAGCTTTCTTT | CASSVVGAGEAFF
. | TRBJ2-4 | 12 | TRBV7-3 | TRBD1 | TGTGCCAGCAGCCCCGGGACAGGAATTCAGTACTTC | CASSPGTGIQYF
. | TRBJ2-1 | 13 | TRBV28 | . | TGTGCCAGCAGTTTTAGGGGGGTCAATGAGCAGTTCTTC | CASSFRGVNEQFF
. | TRBJ1-5 | 14 | TRBV19 | . | TGTGCCAGTAGTATCCAGGGCTTCAATCAGCCCCAGCATTTT | CASSIQGFNQPQHF
. | TRBJ1-1 | 15 | TRBV19 | TRBD1 | TGTGCCAGTAGTATGCCAGGACAGGGCGGGACTGAAGCTTTCTTT | CASSMPGQGGTEAFF
. | TRBJ2-5 | 14 | TRBV5-6 | . | TGTGCCAGCAGGCCCGGGGCCTCCGAAGGGACCCAGTACTTC | CASRPGASEGTQYF
. | TRBJ2-5 | 17 | TRBV4-1 | . | TGCGCCAGCAGCCAAGATCGGGCCAGACCGTACCAAGAGACCCAGTACTTC | CASSQDRARPYQETQYF